The 5 T cell receptor beta chains below come from one sample, sequenced in a study of cytomegalovirus exposure and HLA in healthy donors. The PCR had 60 Vbeta and 13 Jbeta primers. Produced via immunoSEQ multiplex PCR; TCRdb's table is partial and in-frame only. The sample lists under 150,000 clones, about 76% occurring once. Sequenced material: PBMCs. All receptors derive from a female donor in good health and CMV-seronegative.

The J gene is TRBJ2-3, the V gene TRBV9; 9 bases align to TRBD2. CDR1 is SGDLS and CDR2 is YYNGEE in the germline V gene. The CDR3 has 17 amino acids. Trimming at V came to 2 bases and at J to 6 bases, leaving 13 bases not matched to a gene. CDR3 amino acids: CASSVVRAREGLDTQYF. CDR3 DNA sequence: TGTGCCAGCAGCGTGGTCCGGGCGCGGGAGGGCCTTGATACGCAGTATTTT.

This sequence joins TRBV27 and TRBJ1-5; 10 bases are a match to TRBD1. CDR3 length: 16 amino acids. Germline CDR1 reads MNHEY; CDR2 reads SMNVEV (reference sequence). The J segment lost 4 bases and the V segment lost 5 bases, leaving 8 bases of the junction unmatched. Here the CDR3 DNA reads TGTGCCAGCAGTCACCGGGGACAGGGGCCAAATCAGCCCCAGCATTTT. As protein: CASSHRGQGPNQPQHF.

A remark on this clone: The same CDR3 can be traced to other DNA sequences in this sample. This chain joins TRBV7-2 and TRBJ2-1; TRBD2 agrees at 7 bases. Germline CDR1 and CDR2: SGHTA and FQGNSA. J lost 0 bases, V lost 1 base, and 3 bases had no gene match. This CDR3 comprises 16 residues. DNA for the CDR3: TGTGCCAGCAGCTTAGTGGGCGGGAGCTCCTACAATGAGCAGTTCTTC. It specifies CASSLVGGSSYNEQFF.

The chain is built from TRBV6-5 and TRBJ1-2; D is ambiguous. Trimming left V 4 bases short and J 4 bases short, with 4 bases between. The CDR3 covers 11 residues. Germline V gene data show CDR1 as MNHEY and CDR2 as SVGAGI. The CDR3 loop reads CASSSFYGYTF. The CDR3 region has the DNA TGTGCCAGCAGTTCCTTCTATGGCTACACCTTC.

This chain connects TRBV15 to TRBJ2-7, with 12 bases lining up with TRBD1. J was trimmed by 5 bases and V by 3 bases; bases with no gene match: 8. CDR1 is LNHNV and CDR2 is YYDKDF in the germline V gene (reference sequence). There are 16 residues in the CDR3. CDR3 nucleotide sequence: TGTGCCACCAGCAGGGAGGGACAGGGGGCGTTTAACGAGCAGTACTTC. This sequence encodes CATSREGQGAFNEQYF.